In this sample, the clone carrying this T cell receptor beta chain turned up many times. The antigen remains unidentified. This sample was included in a study of T-cell memory formation after mild COVID-19. Broader study findings: There were some responding clones in pre-infection memory, which suggested that cross-reactive memory had joined.

Per germline, CDR1 SGHRS and CDR2 YFSETQ. This CDR3 is 14 amino acids long. The V end was cut by 0 bases, the J end by 0 bases, with 6 bases between. TCRdb independently ran MiXCR on the 5' RACE reads; one entry per CDR3 protein. Of 300,000 to 400,000 distinct CDR3 sequences listed, roughly 13% were seen once; the top ten hold about a fifth. The material sequenced was PBMCs or a T cell subset sorted from them (not recorded which). The rearrangement joins TRBV5-1 to TRBJ2-5; D is ambiguous. This clonotype was sampled from a man in his late teens or twenties who had mild COVID-19 (a few samples of this study predate the infection). Cell type and time point are not known. The CDR3 region has the DNA TGCGCCAGCAGCTTGGGCGTCTACCAAGAGACCCAGTACTTC. Protein: CASSLGVYQETQYF.